What follows are 3 T cell receptor beta chains derived from one specimen sequenced in a study of T cells in Graves' hyperthyroidism and ophthalmopathy. TCR beta CDR3 regions were amplified from RNA transcripts. The HTBI set primed first-round TCR CDR3 RT-PCR. TCRdb re-derived calls from the multiplex PCR reads in MiXCR, one entry per CDR3 protein. The sample holds over 200,000 distinct CDR3 sequences, roughly a sixth seen once. The sequencing sample was made of blood. These receptors all come from a man aged 50 to 60 with Graves' hyperthyroidism.

This clonotype was seen just once. This may come from a read error, since a much larger clone is one base off. The chain links TRBV18 to TRBJ2-1; the match to TRBD2 covers 8 bases. The J call may be incorrect, as the DNA end agrees better with TRBJ2-7. Germline-derived CDR1 and CDR2 are KGHSH and LQKENI. The CDR3 covers 17 residues. This CDR3 reads CASSPLNTAGGRNEQYF. The CDR3 region has the DNA TGTGCCAGCTCACCACTTAATACGGCGGGAGGTCGCAATGAGCAGTACTTC.

The V call is TRBV11-1, the J call TRBJ2-7, with TRBD1 matching 9 bases. The CDR3 has 14 amino acids. The germline gives CDR1 SGHAT, CDR2 FQDESV (reference sequence). V lost 3 bases, J lost 5 bases, and 5 bases stayed unmatched. DNA for the CDR3: TGTGCCAGCAGCTTTACAGGGGGCTCGGACGAGCAGTACTTC. Its translation is CASSFTGGSDEQYF.

This clonotype was seen ten or more times. This chain connects TRBV20-1 to TRBJ2-7, with TRBD2 matching 14 bases. Looked up from germline, CDR1 is DFQATT and CDR2 is SNEGSKA (reference sequence). There are 16 residues in the CDR3. Trimming cost V 5 bases and J 4 bases; bases outside gene matches: 10. Written as DNA, the CDR3 is TGCAGTGCTTCTCGGGGACTAGCGGGAGAATTATACGAGCAGTACTTC. Protein: CSASRGLAGELYEQYF.